A selection of T cell receptor beta chains follows, all from one sample in a study of type 1 regulatory T cells. Antigens of these TCRs are unknown. TCRdb used MiXCR to reprocess the reads, holding one entry per CDR3 protein. Of tens of thousands of distinct CDR3 sequences in the sample, approximately 12% are singletons; the top ten hold just over 8%. Sequenced material: cultured non-Tr1 T cells, either the whole culture or a sorted T cell fraction (not recorded which). Receptor source: a human donor in good health. CDR3s include the opening cysteine and the closing phenylalanine or tryptophan. Fields, in order: clone size, V gene, J gene, D gene, CDR3 DNA, CDR3 protein. A D gene is named only where the DNA matches it firmly. Rows give clone size only sometimes, using once, few, many, or a class for an expanded clone.

size: many; V: TRBV5-1; J: TRBJ2-1; D: -; DNA: TGCGCCAGCAGCTTAACGGGAGACTCCTACAATGAGCAGTTCTTC; CDR3: CASSLTGDSYNEQFF
size: few; V: TRBV5-1; J: TRBJ1-1; D: -; DNA: TGCGCCAGCAGCTTGGGAGTTATGGACACTGAAGCTTTCTTT; CDR3: CASSLGVMDTEAFF
size: -; V: TRBV27; J: TRBJ1-1; D: -; DNA: TGTGCCAGCAGTTTATCGCGGGGTTTCACTGAAGCTTTCTTT; CDR3: CASSLSRGFTEAFF
size: -; V: TRBV12-3/TRBV12-4; J: TRBJ2-6; D: -; DNA: TGTGCCAGCAGGTACCGGACAGCCCTGACCCTCTCTGGGGCCAACGTCCTGACTTTC; CDR3: CASRYRTALTLSGANVLTF
size: many; V: TRBV7-2; J: TRBJ1-4; D: TRBD1; DNA: TGTGCCAGCAGCTTAGGGGGACAGGTTTTTGAAAAACTGTTTTTT; CDR3: CASSLGGQVFEKLFF
size: -; V: TRBV7-6; J: TRBJ2-5; D: TRBD2; DNA: TGTGCCAGCAGCCCCCGGGCTAGCGGGAGTGGGGAGACCCAGTACTTC; CDR3: CASSPRASGSGETQYF
size: many; V: TRBV5-1; J: TRBJ1-1; D: -; DNA: TGCGCCAGCAATTCAGGGCCCGGTACCACTGAAGCTTTCTTT; CDR3: CASNSGPGTTEAFF
size: -; V: TRBV20-1; J: TRBJ2-3; D: -; DNA: TGCAGTGCTAGAGCTGATTTGAGGCGGCGAACAGATACGCAGTATTTT; CDR3: CSARADLRRRTDTQYF
size: -; V: TRBV5-4; J: TRBJ1-6; D: TRBD1; DNA: TGTGCCACCGGGACAGAATTAAGCTCCTATAATTCACCCCTCCACTTT; CDR3: CATGTELSSYNSPLHF
size: many; V: TRBV5-1; J: TRBJ2-3; D: TRBD2; DNA: TGCGCCAGCAGGGCAGTAGCGGGAGATACGCAGTATTTT; CDR3: CASRAVAGDTQYF
size: few; V: TRBV20-1; J: TRBJ2-1; D: TRBD2; DNA: TGCAGTGCTTCATCCTGGAGCGGGAGTGAGTTCAATGAGCAGTTCTTC; CDR3: CSASSWSGSEFNEQFF
size: many; V: TRBV27; J: TRBJ2-7; D: -; DNA: TGTGCCAGCAGTTTCAAGCGGGCCTCCTACGAGCAGTACTTC; CDR3: CASSFKRASYEQYF
size: -; V: TRBV5-1; J: TRBJ2-5; D: -; DNA: TGTGCCAGCAGCTCGCCGGTTGGCGAGACCCAGTACTTC; CDR3: CASSSPVGETQYF
size: -; V: TRBV10-3; J: TRBJ1-5; D: -; DNA: TGTGCCATCAGTGCTACCGGGCCATGGGCCAATCAGCCCCAGCATTTT; CDR3: CAISATGPWANQPQHF
size: many; V: TRBV20-1; J: TRBJ2-1; D: TRBD2; DNA: TGCAGTGCTAGAGCCCTGACTAGCGGGAGTAATGGTGAGCAGTTCTTC; CDR3: CSARALTSGSNGEQFF
size: many; V: TRBV6-5; J: TRBJ1-1; D: -; DNA: TGTGCCAGCAGTTACGGGGGAGTCAGCACTGAAGCTTTCTTT; CDR3: CASSYGGVSTEAFF
size: few; V: TRBV28; J: TRBJ2-5; D: -; DNA: TGTGCCAGTAGGCGGGGCCAAGAGACCCAGTACTTC; CDR3: CASRRGQETQYF
size: few; V: TRBV3-1; J: TRBJ2-5; D: -; DNA: TGTGCCAGCAGCCGGATGGACGGGAAAGAGACCCAGTACTTC; CDR3: CASSRMDGKETQYF
size: -; V: TRBV7-2; J: TRBJ2-2; D: TRBD2; DNA: TGTGCCAGCAGCCCTCTAGCGGGACAGTGGACCGGGGAGCTGTTTTTT; CDR3: CASSPLAGQWTGELFF
size: few; V: TRBV9; J: TRBJ1-1; D: -; DNA: TGTGCCAGCAGCGTAGAATCCGACACTGAAGCTTTCTTT; CDR3: CASSVESDTEAFF
size: many; V: TRBV19; J: TRBJ2-3; D: -; DNA: TGTGCCAGTAGTTTTGACAGAGATACGCAGTATTTT; CDR3: CASSFDRDTQYF
size: few; V: TRBV12-3/TRBV12-4; J: TRBJ2-1; D: -; DNA: TGTGCCAGCAGTTTTGGGGGAGCTGGCAATGAGCAGTTCTTC; CDR3: CASSFGGAGNEQFF
size: few; V: TRBV19; J: TRBJ2-7; D: TRBD1; DNA: TGTGCCAGTACAGGGGGCCAATCCTACGAGCAGTACTTC; CDR3: CASTGGQSYEQYF